Given below is one T cell receptor beta chain in context. This sample is drawn from a study of response to subunit inactivated influenza vaccine. The CDR3 runs to 13 residues. In germline, CDR1 is LGHNT, CDR2 FRNRAP. Between the trimmed V and J ends, which lost 0 bases and 11 bases, there was a span of 11 bases. TCRdb itself ran the RT-PCR reads through MiXCR, one entry per CDR3 protein. The sample consists of about 540,000 distinct CDR3 sequences, under 25% of them appearing once. These data also featured in a second study, about T cells expressing NK-cell markers. That paper states: A 5'RACE template switching approach incorporating UMIs was used to make TCR beta cDNA. One observes that, in several donors, these clonotypes were also the leading ones within the CD3+CD56-NKG2C+ fraction.

The genes are TRBV12-5 and TRBJ2-1; unclear D gene. Sequenced material: CD4+ T cells sorted from PBMCs, taken 11 to 12 days after vaccination. The receptor was derived from a man between 45 and 60 years old who received an inactivated influenza vaccine. The CDR3 region is CASGLVGGYKQFF. CDR3 sequence (DNA): TGTGCTAGTGGTTTGGTTGGTGGCTATAAGCAGTTCTTC.